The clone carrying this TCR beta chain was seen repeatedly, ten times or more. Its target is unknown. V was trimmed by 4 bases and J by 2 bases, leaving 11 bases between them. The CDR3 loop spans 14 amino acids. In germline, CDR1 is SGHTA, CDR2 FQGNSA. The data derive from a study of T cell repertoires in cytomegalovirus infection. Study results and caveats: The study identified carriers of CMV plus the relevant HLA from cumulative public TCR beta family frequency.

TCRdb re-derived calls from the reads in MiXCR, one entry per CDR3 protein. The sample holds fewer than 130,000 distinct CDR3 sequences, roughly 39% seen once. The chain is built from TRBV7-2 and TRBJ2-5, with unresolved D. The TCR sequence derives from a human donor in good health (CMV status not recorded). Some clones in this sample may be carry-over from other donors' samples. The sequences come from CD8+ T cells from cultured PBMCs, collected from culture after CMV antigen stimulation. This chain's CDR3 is CASSSWSEQETQYF. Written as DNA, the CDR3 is TGTGCCAGCAGCTCCTGGTCAGAACAAGAGACCCAGTACTTC.